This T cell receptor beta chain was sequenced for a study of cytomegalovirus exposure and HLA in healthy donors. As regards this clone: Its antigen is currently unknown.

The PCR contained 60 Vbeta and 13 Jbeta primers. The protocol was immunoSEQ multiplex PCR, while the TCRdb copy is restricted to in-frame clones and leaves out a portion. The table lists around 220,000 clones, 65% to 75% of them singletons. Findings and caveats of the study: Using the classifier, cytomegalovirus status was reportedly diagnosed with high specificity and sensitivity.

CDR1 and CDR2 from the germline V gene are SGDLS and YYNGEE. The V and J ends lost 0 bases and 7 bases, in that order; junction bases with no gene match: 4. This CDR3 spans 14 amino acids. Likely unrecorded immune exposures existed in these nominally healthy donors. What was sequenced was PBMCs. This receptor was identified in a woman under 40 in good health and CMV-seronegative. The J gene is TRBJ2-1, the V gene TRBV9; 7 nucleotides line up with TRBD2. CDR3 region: CASSVEGAGNEQFF. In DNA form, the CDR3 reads TGTGCCAGCAGCGTAGAGGGAGCGGGAAATGAGCAGTTCTTC.